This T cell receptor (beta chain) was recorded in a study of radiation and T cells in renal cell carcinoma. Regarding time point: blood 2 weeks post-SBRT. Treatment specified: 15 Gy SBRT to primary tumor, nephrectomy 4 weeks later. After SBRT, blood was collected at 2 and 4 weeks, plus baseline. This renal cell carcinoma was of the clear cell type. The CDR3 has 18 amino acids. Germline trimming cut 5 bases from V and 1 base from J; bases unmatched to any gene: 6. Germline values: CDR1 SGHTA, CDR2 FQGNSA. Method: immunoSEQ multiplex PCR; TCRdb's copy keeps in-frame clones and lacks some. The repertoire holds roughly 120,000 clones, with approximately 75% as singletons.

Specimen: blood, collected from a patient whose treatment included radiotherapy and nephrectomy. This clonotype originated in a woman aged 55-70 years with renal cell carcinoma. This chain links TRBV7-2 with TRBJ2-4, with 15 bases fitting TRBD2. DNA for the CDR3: TGTGCCAGCAGCCCGGGACTAGCGGGGGGCGGGGCCAAAAACATTCAGTACTTC. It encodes CASSPGLAGGGAKNIQYF.